This T cell receptor (beta chain) was observed in a study of T cells expressing NK-cell markers (dated by TCRdb to about 2020). Regarding the research as a whole: In sorted CD3+CD56+NKG2C+, CD3+CD56+NKG2C- and CD3+CD56-NKG2C+ T-cell subsets from several donors, TCR beta-chain repertoires were profiled. Among the eight sequenced donors, only one was HCMV-seronegative, while the other seven were HCMV-seropositive. All eight donors whose samples were sequenced were randomly selected healthy volunteers, three of them men and five women. Libraries were sequenced as 2 x 150 bp reads on Illumina HiSeq 2000/2500, MiSeq or NextSeq.

To determine HCMV serostatus, a commercial ELISA kit was used to detect HCMV-specific IgG in serum. Peripheral blood mononuclear cells were isolated from blood by Ficoll density gradient centrifugation. Note on this clonotype: Its cognate antigen has yet to be identified.

Sequences SGHKS (CDR1) and YYEKEE (CDR2) are obtained from the germline V gene (reference sequence). The CDR3 runs 16 residues from the cysteine to the phenylalanine. The nucleotide record is missing. Sequencing instrument: Illumina HiSeq 2000. 5'RACE template switching, by which a universal primer site and unique molecular identifiers were added, was used to make TCR beta cDNA libraries. cDNA synthesis was primed from the TCR beta constant segment, followed by two successive PCR amplification steps. Regarding the original processing steps: MIGEC handled demultiplexing of the reads and grouping by UMI, while MiTCR was used to assemble and quantify clonotypes. To exclude erroneous sequences, only TCR cDNA sequences supported by at least two reads were retained. The tcR package was used for downstream repertoire analysis, and clonotypes were matched across fractions by CDR3 nucleotide sequence plus V segment. VDJmatch was used to annotate antigen specificity against VDJdb, with one amino acid substitution in CDR3 permitted. TCRdb reprocessed the reads, reporting each CDR3 protein sequence once and no DNA. V and J calls and clone size were set by TCRdb, not the authors. The data table for this sample lists about 260,000 distinct CDR3 sequences. The top ten constitute approximately 0.39% of the sample.

The research as a whole found: Those dominant clonotypes were again the most abundant among CD3+CD56-NKG2C+ cells in a few donors, at roughly 25-60.1%. In several donors, the dominant CD3+CD56+NKG2C+ clonotypes were found to rank among the top 10 CD8+ clonotypes and to make up 1.0-7.0% of CD8+ T cells. It remained unclear whether the expanded NKG2C-expressing T cell clones were specific for HCMV antigens.

Sequencing was performed on blood T cells: a sorted CD56 or NKG2C T cell subset, CD4+ or CD8+ T cells, or bulk PBMC T cells (not recorded which). Rearrangement joined TRBV5-5 to TRBJ2-7; the D call of TRBD2 rests on TCRdb alone, since no DNA is present to check it. The receptor was derived from a man younger than 35 in good health. Donor details come from another sample of the same person, matched by shared clones. The CDR3 protein sequence reads: CASSSKLLLAAYEQYF. Joined to the reference TRBV5-5 and TRBJ2-7 proteins, this CDR3 gives the full variable domain: DAGVTQSPTHLIKTRGQQVTLRCSPISGHKSVSWYQQVLGQGPQFIFQYYEKEERGRGNFPDRFSARQFPNYSSELNVNALLLGDSALYLCASSSKLLLAAYEQYFGPGTRLTVT.